The 25 T cell receptor beta chains below all came from one sample that was sequenced in a study of blood T cell repertoires in COVID-19. The method was immunoSEQ multiplex PCR; TCRdb's version includes in-frame clones alone and lacks a portion of them. This table has about 180,000 clones, around four fifths appearing once. The sample consisted of peripheral blood. All receptors come from a woman aged 70-85 years with COVID-19, enrolled during active disease.

This chain joins TRBV28 and TRBJ1-5; D remains ambiguous. The germline CDR1 and CDR2 sequences are MDHEN and SYDVKM. V lost 4 bases, J lost 11 bases, and 18 bases lay in between. The CDR3 runs to 14 residues. The CDR3 DNA reads TGTGCCAGCAGTTCGCCGGGAGTTTTTCGGTCCCAGCATTTT. It specifies CASSSPGVFRSQHF.

This clone has only a few counts. V usage is TRBV5-6 and J usage is TRBJ2-2, with 7 bases lining up with TRBD1. Germline CDR1 and CDR2: SGHDT and YYEEEE. V gave up 0 bases and J gave up 7 bases; unmatched junction bases: 9. The CDR3 spans 16 residues. The CDR3 protein is CASSLDVRGQDGELFF. The CDR3 DNA reads TGTGCCAGCAGCTTGGACGTAAGGGGGCAAGACGGGGAGCTGTTTTTT. The complete variable domain, with remaining parts taken from reference TRBV5-6 and TRBJ2-2, reads DAGVTQSPTHLIKTRGQQVTLRCSPKSGHDTVSWYQQALGQGPQFIFQYYEEEERQRGNFPDRFSGHQFPNYSSELNVNALLLGDSALYLCASSLDVRGQDGELFFGEGSRLTVL.

The rearrangement links TRBV7-2 to TRBJ2-1; 7 bases agree with TRBD2. The CDR3 totals 16 residues. V was pared by 1 base and J by 8 bases, with 11 bases of the junction left unmatched. CDR1 SGHTA and CDR2 FQGNSA come from the germline V gene. The CDR3 loop reads CASSLGSQAGRHEQFF. The CDR3 DNA sequence: TGTGCCAGCAGCTTAGGGTCGCAAGCGGGACGCCATGAGCAGTTCTTC. Looking up the rest from reference TRBV7-2 and TRBJ2-1 gives the full variable domain: GAGVSQSPSNKVTEKGKDVELRCDPISGHTALYWYRQSLGQGLEFLIYFQGNSAPDKSGLPSDRFSAERTGGSVSTLTIQRTQQEDSAVYLCASSLGSQAGRHEQFFGPGTRLTVL.

The chain couples TRBV6-2 or TRBV6-3 to TRBJ2-1; no firm D call. The CDR3 extends over 11 amino acids. Trimming removed 5 bases from V and 13 bases from J, with 12 bases in between. Germline lookup yields CDR1 MNHEY and CDR2 SVGEGT. The CDR3 DNA reads as TGTGCCAGCAGTAACCGCGACTTACAGTTCTTC. Translation: CASSNRDLQFF.

The gene calls are TRBV7-3 and TRBJ2-7; 7 bases align to TRBD2. Trimming took 0 bases from V and 3 from J; bases not matched to a gene: 5. This CDR3 comprises 15 residues. CDR1 SGHTA and CDR2 FQGTGA come from the germline V gene. The CDR3 DNA follows: TGTGCCAGCAGCTTAACGGGAGGGGTGGTCTACGAGCAGTACTTC. Amino acid sequence: CASSLTGGVVYEQYF.

This chain joins TRBV7-4 and TRBJ2-1; D perhaps matches TRBD2 (6 bases). Germline CDR1 reads SGHVT; CDR2 reads SQSDAQ. The CDR3 is made up of 12 amino acids. Trimming removed 7 bases from V and 13 bases from J, with 17 bases in between. The CDR3 nucleotides are TGTGCCAGCACCAAACTAGCTTTTTGTCAGTTCTTC. Its protein is CASTKLAFCQFF.

The genes are TRBV19 and TRBJ2-6, with a possible D match to TRBD1 (5 bases). This CDR3 has 18 amino acids. Germline assignment: CDR1 LNHDA and CDR2 SQIVND (reference sequence). Trimming took off 5 bases at V and 1 base at J, with 18 bases between the two ends. The DNA for the CDR3 is TGTGCCAGTAGTCCCCCCACAGGAAAACGTTCTGGGGCCAACGTCCTGACTTTC. Translated, it gives CASSPPTGKRSGANVLTF.

This clone was seen a handful of times. The chain carries TRBV9 and TRBJ1-2; TRBD1 matches at 8 bases. The V gene's germline CDR1 is SGDLS and CDR2 YYNGEE. J gave up 8 bases and V 2 bases, and 14 bases lay outside the gene matches. This CDR3 spans 16 amino acids. The CDR3 bases are TGTGCCAGCAGCGTGTCTCAGGGGGCTGGAGCTGGCGGCTACACCTTC. It specifies CASSVSQGAGAGGYTF.

The chain couples TRBV9 to TRBJ2-2; 16 bases match TRBD2. This CDR3 comprises 22 residues. After removal of 0 bases from V and 1 base from J, the junction contained 12 bases not matched to a gene. Germline values: CDR1 SGDLS, CDR2 YYNGEE. CDR3 loop: CASSVAAGLAGGPSRNTGELFF. The DNA for the CDR3 is TGTGCCAGCAGCGTAGCCGCGGGACTAGCGGGAGGGCCTTCTCGGAACACCGGGGAGCTGTTTTTT.

The rearrangement uses TRBV2 and TRBJ2-7; 9 bases fit TRBD1. Germline CDR1 reads SNHLY; CDR2 reads FYNNEI. The junction had 6 bases not matched to a gene; V was cut back by 5 bases and J by 4 bases. CDR3 size: 14 residues. CDR3 in DNA: TGTGCCAGCAGTTTCGGGACAGGGTGGTACGAGCAGTACTTC. Translation: CASSFGTGWYEQYF.

This chain joins TRBV14 and TRBJ2-5, with D maybe TRBD1 (7 bases). This CDR3 spans 15 amino acids. V was shortened by 2 bases and J by 5 bases, with 15 bases between the two germline ends. Germline CDR1 and CDR2: SGHDN and FVKESK. CDR3 sequence reads: CASSQFQQGRETQYF. CDR3 coding DNA: TGTGCCAGCAGCCAATTTCAACAGGGGAGGGAGACCCAGTACTTC.

This chain uses TRBV19 with TRBJ1-5; D is perhaps TRBD1 (6 bases). Germline V gives CDR1 LNHDA, CDR2 SQIVND (reference sequence). Trimming stripped 6 bases from V and 2 bases from J, with 17 bases between. The CDR3 is made up of 16 amino acids. The CDR3 loop reads CASRNNRESRNQPQHF. The DNA of the CDR3 is TGTGCCAGTAGAAATAACAGGGAGAGTCGCAATCAGCCCCAGCATTTT. Full variable domain (remainder filled in from reference TRBV19 and TRBJ1-5): DGGITQSPKYLFRKEGQNVTLSCEQNLNHDAMYWYRQDPGQGLRLIYYSQIVNDFQKGDIAEGYSVSREKKESFPLTVTSAQKNPTAFYLCASRNNRESRNQPQHFGDGTRLSIL.

The chain uses TRBV7-2 and TRBJ2-3; 15 nucleotides agree with TRBD2. The CDR3 consists of 19 residues. Germline CDR1 is SGHTA and CDR2 is FQGNSA. After removal of 1 base from V and 2 bases from J, the junction contained 7 bases not matched to a gene. CDR3 nucleotide sequence: TGTGCCAGCAGCTTAGTATCGGGACTAGCGGGAGGTACCACAGATACGCAGTATTTT. Protein sequence: CASSLVSGLAGGTTDTQYF.

This chain connects TRBV15 to TRBJ2-1; D remains ambiguous. The germline V gene has CDR1 LNHNV and CDR2 YYDKDF (reference sequence). The V end lost 1 base, the J end lost 4 bases, and 14 bases lay between the germline ends. This CDR3 comprises 16 residues. The CDR3 sequence is CATSRGPDSPYNEQFF. The CDR3 nucleotides read TGTGCCACCAGCAGAGGACCGGATAGCCCGTACAATGAGCAGTTCTTC.

The J gene is TRBJ1-4, the V gene TRBV20-1; TRBD1 aligns across 7 bases. After removal of 3 bases from V and 5 bases from J, the junction contained 12 bases not matched to a gene. The CDR3 is 16 residues long. Germline lookup yields CDR1 DFQATT and CDR2 SNEGSKA (reference sequence). CDR3 in DNA: TGCAGTGCTAGTCGCCGGGAGGGGGCGGTGAATGAAAAACTGTTTTTT. This sequence encodes CSASRREGAVNEKLFF.

This clone was observed a single time. The rearrangement joins TRBV5-4 to TRBJ1-6; 8 bases fit TRBD1. Germline values: CDR1 SGHNT, CDR2 YYREEE (reference sequence). CDR3 length: 16 amino acids. Trimming at V came to 3 bases and at J to 7 bases, leaving 9 bases not matched to a gene. In DNA form, the CDR3 reads TGTGCCAGCAGCTCCGCGAGACAGGGGAGGAATTCACCCCTCCACTTT. Its translation is CASSSARQGRNSPLHF.

The gene calls are TRBV18 and TRBJ2-1; D is perhaps TRBD2 (6 bases). The germline CDR1 and CDR2 sequences are KGHSH and LQKENI. This CDR3 spans 15 amino acids. V was pared by 3 bases and J by 6 bases, with 15 bases between. CDR3 region: CASSPGGEGRNEQFF. CDR3 in DNA: TGTGCCAGCTCACCGGGGGGAGAGGGACGCAATGAGCAGTTCTTC.

In this sample, this clone turned up a few times. The chain has TRBV12-3 or TRBV12-4 and TRBJ2-7; 7 bases align to TRBD1. This CDR3 comprises 13 residues. V shed 3 bases, J shed 12 bases, and the junction held 11 bases outside the gene matches. CDR3 amino acids: CASSFDTGVGRYF. CDR3 nucleotides: TGTGCCAGCAGTTTCGATACAGGGGTCGGTCGGTACTTC.

The chain has TRBV9 and TRBJ2-7; D is uncertain. Per the germline V gene, CDR1 is SGDLS and CDR2 is YYNGEE. The CDR3 has 16 amino acids. V dropped 3 bases and J dropped 4 bases, with 20 bases sitting between them. The CDR3 nucleotides read TGTGCCAGCAGCGCCACCGGCGTGGGCTATCTTTACGAGCAGTACTTC. Residues: CASSATGVGYLYEQYF.

This clone was counted a few times. The V call is TRBV3-1 (or the pseudogene TRBV3-2), the J call TRBJ2-1, with 7 bases that match TRBD2. The V gene's germline CDR1 is LGHDT and CDR2 YNNKEL (reference sequence). CDR3 size: 16 residues. The V gene end was trimmed by 0 bases and the J gene end by 9 bases; junction bases not matched to a gene: 11. CDR3 sequence (DNA): TGTGCCAGCAGCCAAGAAGTCGGCGGGGGAGGTGGTGAGCAGTTCTTC. Residues: CASSQEVGGGGGEQFF.

The chain recombines TRBV7-2 with TRBJ2-1, with a tentative D call TRBD1 (5 bases). CDR1 SGHTA and CDR2 FQGNSA come from the germline V gene. The CDR3 totals 14 residues. V was clipped by 2 bases and J by 6 bases, with 11 bases between them. The CDR3 is CASSLYPGSNEQFF. CDR3 in DNA: TGTGCCAGCAGCTTATATCCAGGGTCCAATGAGCAGTTCTTC.

J is TRBJ1-1 and V is TRBV19; D is uncertain. Trimming stripped 7 bases from V and 0 bases from J, with 21 bases between. The CDR3 is 17 amino acids. Germline CDR1 reads LNHDA; CDR2 reads SQIVND (reference sequence). The CDR3, as DNA: TGTGCCAGTACCATCGGGTCAAGGTCCAATCTGAACACTGAAGCTTTCTTT. Translated: CASTIGSRSNLNTEAFF.

The rearrangement joins TRBV27 to TRBJ1-4, with TRBD1 matching over 8 bases. The CDR3 has 16 amino acids. Trimming took 6 bases from V and 4 from J; bases not matched to a gene: 10. Germline CDR1 is MNHEY and CDR2 is SMNVEV (reference sequence). CDR3 region: CASRRDRIESNEKLFF. CDR3 DNA: TGTGCCAGCAGACGGGACAGGATCGAGAGTAATGAAAAACTGTTTTTT.

The chain recombines TRBV5-1 with TRBJ1-4; D is ambiguous. CDR3 size: 13 residues. From germline, CDR1 is SGHRS and CDR2 YFSETQ. V was trimmed by 5 bases and J by 8 bases, leaving 13 bases between them. The CDR3 region is CASSREGGEKLFF. The CDR3, as DNA: TGCGCCAGCAGTCGCGAGGGAGGAGAAAAACTGTTTTTT. Complete variable domain (other parts from reference TRBV5-1 and TRBJ1-4): KAGVTQTPRYLIKTRGQQVTLSCSPISGHRSVSWYQQTPGQGLQFLFEYFSETQRNKGNFPGRFSGRQFSNSRSEMNVSTLELGDSALYLCASSREGGEKLFFGSGTQLSVL.

V gene TRBV11-3 combines with J gene TRBJ2-1; TRBD2 agrees at 14 bases. This CDR3 contains 16 residues. The ends lost 5 bases at V and 5 bases at J; junction bases unmatched: 5. Per germline, CDR1 SGHNT and CDR2 YENEEA. CDR3 in amino acids: CASSDRLAGGNNEQFF. In nucleotides, the CDR3 is TGTGCCAGCAGCGACCGACTAGCGGGAGGGAACAATGAGCAGTTCTTC. The whole variable domain, remainder taken from reference TRBV11-3 and TRBJ2-1, is EAGVVQSPRYKIIEKKQPVAFWCNPISGHNTLYWYLQNLGQGPELLIRYENEEAVDDSQLPKDRFSAERLKGVDSTLKIQPAELGDSAVYLCASSDRLAGGNNEQFFGPGTRLTVL.